The 8 T cell receptor beta chains below come from one sample, sequenced in a study of cytomegalovirus exposure and HLA in healthy donors. The PCR employed 60 Vbeta primers together with 13 Jbeta primers. Sequencing used immunoSEQ multiplex PCR; TCRdb keeps in-frame clones, though not all of them. Here the sample spans more than 95,000 clones, under 80% being singletons. Sequences were obtained from PBMCs. The receptor set was obtained from a young woman in good health and CMV-seropositive.

The chain joins TRBV6-5 to TRBJ2-2, with D unclear. Germline CDR1 MNHEY, CDR2 SVGAGI. CDR3 length: 12 residues. The V gene lost 6 bases and the J gene lost 10 bases, with 12 bases spanning the gap. The CDR3 region is CASSPDTLELFF. The CDR3 DNA reads as TGTGCCAGCAGCCCCGACACCCTGGAGCTGTTTTTT.

This rearrangement joins TRBV29-1 to TRBJ1-4; 8 bases line up with TRBD1. After removal of 8 bases from V and 8 bases from J, the junction contained 13 bases not matched to a gene. The CDR3 sequence is 14 residues long. Germline V gene data show CDR1 as SQVTM and CDR2 as ANQGSEA. The CDR3 nucleotides read TGCAGCTCAAGCGAGACAGGGGCAGGGGAAAAACTGTTTTTT. Protein product: CSSSETGAGEKLFF.

Here the CDR3 DNA reads TGTGCCAGCAGCAGTTATATCAATCAGCCCCAGCATTTT. Translating it yields CASSSYINQPQHF. This rearrangement joins TRBV27 to TRBJ1-5; D is uncertain. Germline CDR1 and CDR2: MNHEY and SMNVEV (reference sequence). The CDR3 length is 13 residues. The ends were cut back, 6 bases at V and 3 bases at J, with 9 bases in the middle.

The gene calls are TRBV28 and TRBJ2-7; perhaps TRBD2 as D (6 bases). There are 16 residues in the CDR3. Trimming left V 5 bases short and J 3 bases short, with 20 bases between. Germline values: CDR1 MDHEN, CDR2 SYDVKM. The CDR3 loop is CASSGLLAGPSYEQYF. In DNA form, the CDR3 reads TGTGCCAGCAGTGGACTACTGGCGGGACCTAGCTACGAGCAGTACTTC.

The genes are TRBV7-3 and TRBJ1-2, with D perhaps matching TRBD1 (5 bases). The CDR3 is 13 amino acids. CDR1 and CDR2 from the germline V gene are SGHTA and FQGTGA. The V end lost 5 bases, the J end lost 4 bases, and 11 bases lay between the germline ends. The CDR3 loop is CASSQGQSYGYTF. As DNA, the CDR3 is TGTGCCAGCAGCCAAGGACAAAGCTATGGCTACACCTTC.

CDR3 bases: TGCGCCAGCAGCTCCCGGGGCCCCGGGACAGGGCGCCACGAGCAGTACTTC. The encoded protein is CASSSRGPGTGRHEQYF. V is TRBV5-1 and J is TRBJ2-7; 9 nucleotides agree with TRBD1. J lost 5 bases, V lost 3 bases, and 15 bases had no gene match. This CDR3 is 17 amino acids long. Germline values: CDR1 SGHRS, CDR2 YFSETQ.

The chain carries TRBV29-1 and TRBJ1-1; D is unresolved. V lost 0 bases and J 1 base, leaving 18 bases between the germline ends. Germline CDR1 SQVTM, CDR2 ANQGSEA. The CDR3 has 17 amino acids. The CDR3 loop is CSVEDRYSDRENTEAFF. CDR3 DNA: TGCAGCGTTGAAGACAGATATTCCGACCGGGAGAACACTGAAGCTTTCTTT.

This chain joins TRBV6-4 and TRBJ2-7; 8 bases fit TRBD2. Germline-derived CDR1 and CDR2 are MRHNA and SNTAGT. The CDR3 contains 18 residues. The V and J ends lost 0 bases and 2 bases, in that order; junction bases with no gene match: 12. CDR3 amino acids: CASSDSSREREWAYEQYF. Written as DNA, the CDR3 is TGTGCCAGCAGTGACTCGAGCAGGGAGCGGGAGTGGGCCTACGAGCAGTACTTC.